This TCR beta chain was captured in a study of blood T cell repertoires in COVID-19. Some clones are missing from TCRdb's copy, which holds only in-frame ones; the method was immunoSEQ multiplex PCR. The sample includes 160,000 or so clones, approximately 79% of them seen just once. The table lists this clone with a count of one. Trimming left V 3 bases short and J 8 bases short, with 20 bases between. The germline CDR1 and CDR2 sequences are SEHNR and FQNEAQ (reference sequence). CDR3 size: 16 residues. The receptor was derived from a woman older than 75 with acute or convalescent COVID-19. The sequencing sample was made of peripheral blood. The rearrangement uses TRBV7-9 and TRBJ2-1, with D maybe TRBD2 (6 bases). The DNA of the CDR3 is TGTGCCAGCAGCTTTCGTCGGGACTCAATTTTGGATGAGCAGTTCTTC. This sequence encodes CASSFRRDSILDEQFF.